Presented here are 7 T cell receptor beta chains from one specimen sequenced in a study of human T cells and chemical hapten exposure. Described time point: pre-sensitization, week 0. Treatment here: therapeutic diphenylcyclopropenone sensitization with weekly scalp DPC. TCRdb passed the RACE reads through MiXCR, listing each CDR3 protein once. The data hold 180,000 or so distinct CDR3 sequences, with around 30% observed a single time. The sample in question was whole blood, obtained in connection with sensitization to the hapten diphenylcyclopropenone (DPC). The receptors come from a woman younger than 45 with alopecia areata. Some clones in this sample may be carry-over from other donors' samples.

V and J are TRBV27 and TRBJ2-5; D not certain. Germline CDR1 is MNHEY and CDR2 is SMNVEV (reference sequence). This CDR3 comprises 13 residues. Trimming pared 3 bases from V and 5 bases from J, leaving 10 bases between. In DNA, the CDR3 is TGTGCCAGCAGTTTTTTCGGGCCGGAGACCCAGTACTTC. Translation: CASSFFGPETQYF.

There are a few counts of this clonotype. This sequence joins TRBV20-1 and TRBJ1-2, with 9 bases lining up with TRBD1. J lost 8 bases, V lost 5 bases, and 6 bases had no gene match. There are 12 residues in the CDR3. Germline V gene data show CDR1 as DFQATT and CDR2 as SNEGSKA (reference sequence). CDR3 in DNA: TGCAGTGCTTGGACAGGGGTTGGCGGCTACACCTTC. Encoded protein: CSAWTGVGGYTF.

This clonotype was seen a handful of times. This chain links TRBV5-1 with TRBJ1-1; D ambiguous. V was pared by 1 base and J by 3 bases, with 10 bases between. The CDR3 is 14 amino acids. The germline gives CDR1 SGHRS, CDR2 YFSETQ. CDR3 sequence reads: CASSLLRPDTEAFF. The CDR3 nucleotides are TGCGCCAGCAGCTTGCTTCGTCCGGACACTGAAGCTTTCTTT.

The chain is built from TRBV28 and TRBJ1-5; a weak D match, TRBD1 (5 bases). The CDR3 runs 16 residues. V was trimmed by 10 bases and J by 4 bases, leaving 23 bases between them. Germline V gene data show CDR1 as MDHEN and CDR2 as SYDVKM. The CDR3 DNA follows: TGTGCCACCTCTTCCCGGGGGAGACAGAGTAATCAGCCCCAGCATTTT. Translating it yields CATSSRGRQSNQPQHF.

This clonotype was seen more than once but under ten times. This rearrangement joins TRBV4-1 to TRBJ1-5; D unclear. The ends were cut back, 3 bases at V and 5 bases at J, with 11 bases in the middle. CDR3 length: 14 residues. Germline V gives CDR1 MGHRA, CDR2 YSYEKL. The CDR3 loop is CASSHGDGDQPQHF. CDR3 in DNA: TGCGCCAGCAGCCACGGGGATGGTGATCAGCCCCAGCATTTT.

This clonotype was observed a handful of times. This chain uses TRBV28 with TRBJ2-7; TRBD1 might be the D (5 bases). Germline values: CDR1 MDHEN, CDR2 SYDVKM. V was trimmed by 3 bases and J by 2 bases, leaving 11 bases between them. This CDR3 is built from 14 residues. The CDR3 loop reads CASSFQGIAYEQYF. The CDR3 DNA follows: TGTGCCAGCAGTTTCCAGGGTATTGCCTACGAGCAGTACTTC.

V and J are TRBV5-1 and TRBJ2-3, with D possibly matching TRBD2 (6 bases). Trimming pared 3 bases from V and 2 bases from J, leaving 10 bases between. The V gene's germline CDR1 is SGHRS and CDR2 YFSETQ. This CDR3 is 14 amino acids long. The CDR3 region is CASSSGDDTDTQYF. The CDR3 DNA sequence: TGCGCCAGCAGCTCGGGGGACGACACAGATACGCAGTATTTT.